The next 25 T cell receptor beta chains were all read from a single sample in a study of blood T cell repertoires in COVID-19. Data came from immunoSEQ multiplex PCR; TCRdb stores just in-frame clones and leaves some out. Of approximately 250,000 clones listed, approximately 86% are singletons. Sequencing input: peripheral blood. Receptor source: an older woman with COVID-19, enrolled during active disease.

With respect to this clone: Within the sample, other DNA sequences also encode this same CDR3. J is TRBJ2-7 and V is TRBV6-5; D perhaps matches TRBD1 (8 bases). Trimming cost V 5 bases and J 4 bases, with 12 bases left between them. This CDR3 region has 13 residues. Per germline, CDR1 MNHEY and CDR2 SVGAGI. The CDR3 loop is CASSTGGGYEQYF. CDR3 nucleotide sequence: TGTGCCAGCAGTACAGGGGGAGGGTACGAGCAGTACTTC.

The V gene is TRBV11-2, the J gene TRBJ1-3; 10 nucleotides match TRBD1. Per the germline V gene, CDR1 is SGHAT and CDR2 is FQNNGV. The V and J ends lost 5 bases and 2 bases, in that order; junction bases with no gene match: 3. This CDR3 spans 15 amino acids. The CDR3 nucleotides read TGTGCCAGCAGCGTCGGGACAGGGGCTGGAAACACCATATATTTT. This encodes CASSVGTGAGNTIYF.

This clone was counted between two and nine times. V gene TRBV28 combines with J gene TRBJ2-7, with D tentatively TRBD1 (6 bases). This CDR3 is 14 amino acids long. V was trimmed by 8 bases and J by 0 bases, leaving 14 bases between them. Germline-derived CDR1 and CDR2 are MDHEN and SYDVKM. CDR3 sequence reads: CASSRDTGSYEQYF. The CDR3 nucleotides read TGTGCCAGCTCCCGGGACACCGGCTCCTACGAGCAGTACTTC.

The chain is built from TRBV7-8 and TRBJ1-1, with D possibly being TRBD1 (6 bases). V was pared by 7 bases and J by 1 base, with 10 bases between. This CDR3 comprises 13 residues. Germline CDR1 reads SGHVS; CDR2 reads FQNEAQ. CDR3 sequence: CASTTDRNTEAFF. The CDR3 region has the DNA TGTGCCAGCACTACGGACAGGAACACTGAAGCTTTCTTT. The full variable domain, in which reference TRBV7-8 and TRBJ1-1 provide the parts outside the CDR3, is GAGVSQSPRYKVAKRGQDVALRCDPISGHVSLFWYQQALGQGPEFLTYFQNEAQLDKSGLPSDRFFAERPEGSVSTLKIQRTQQEDSAVYLCASTTDRNTEAFFGQGTRLTVV.

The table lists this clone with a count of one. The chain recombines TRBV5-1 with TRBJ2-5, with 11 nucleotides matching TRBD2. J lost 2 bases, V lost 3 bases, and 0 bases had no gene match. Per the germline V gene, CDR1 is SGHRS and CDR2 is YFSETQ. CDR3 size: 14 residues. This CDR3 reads CASSSSGGQETQYF. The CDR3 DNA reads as TGCGCCAGCAGCTCTAGCGGGGGGCAAGAGACCCAGTACTTC.

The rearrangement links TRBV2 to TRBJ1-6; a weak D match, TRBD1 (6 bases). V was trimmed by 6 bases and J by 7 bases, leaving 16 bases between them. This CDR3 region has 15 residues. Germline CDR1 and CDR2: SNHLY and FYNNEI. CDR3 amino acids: CASRKEGGVNSPLHF. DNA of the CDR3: TGTGCCAGCAGAAAGGAGGGGGGGGTAAATTCACCCCTCCACTTT.

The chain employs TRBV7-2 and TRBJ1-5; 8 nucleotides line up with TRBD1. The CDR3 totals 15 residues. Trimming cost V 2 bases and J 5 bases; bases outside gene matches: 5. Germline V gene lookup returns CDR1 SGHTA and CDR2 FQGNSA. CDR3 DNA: TGTGCCAGCAGCTTATCGGACAGGGTATATCAGCCCCAGCATTTT. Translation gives CASSLSDRVYQPQHF.

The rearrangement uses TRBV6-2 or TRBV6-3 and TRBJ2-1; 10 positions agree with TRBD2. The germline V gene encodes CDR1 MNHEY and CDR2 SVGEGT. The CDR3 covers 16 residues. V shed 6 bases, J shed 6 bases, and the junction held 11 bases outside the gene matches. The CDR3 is CASSLKGLAGANEQFF. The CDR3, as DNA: TGTGCCAGCAGCCTTAAGGGGCTAGCGGGAGCCAATGAGCAGTTCTTC.

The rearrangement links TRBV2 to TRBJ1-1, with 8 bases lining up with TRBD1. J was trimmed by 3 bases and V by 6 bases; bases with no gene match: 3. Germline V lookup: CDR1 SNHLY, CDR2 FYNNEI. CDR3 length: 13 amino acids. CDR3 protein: CASSDRGYTEAFF. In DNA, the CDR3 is TGTGCCAGCAGCGACAGGGGTTACACTGAAGCTTTCTTT.

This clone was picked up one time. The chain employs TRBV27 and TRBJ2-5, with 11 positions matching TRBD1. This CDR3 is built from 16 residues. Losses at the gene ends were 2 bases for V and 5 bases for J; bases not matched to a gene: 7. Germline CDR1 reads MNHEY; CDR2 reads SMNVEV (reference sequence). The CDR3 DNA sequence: TGTGCCAGCAGTTTAGGGACAGGGGGAACTAGGGAGACCCAGTACTTC. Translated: CASSLGTGGTRETQYF.

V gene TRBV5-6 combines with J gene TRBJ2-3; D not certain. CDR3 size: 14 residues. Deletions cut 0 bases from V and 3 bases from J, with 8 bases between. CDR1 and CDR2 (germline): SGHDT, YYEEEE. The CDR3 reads CASSLVAVTDTQYF. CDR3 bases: TGTGCCAGCAGCTTGGTGGCAGTTACAGATACGCAGTATTTT. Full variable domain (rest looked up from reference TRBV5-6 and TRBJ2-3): DAGVTQSPTHLIKTRGQQVTLRCSPKSGHDTVSWYQQALGQGPQFIFQYYEEEERQRGNFPDRFSGHQFPNYSSELNVNALLLGDSALYLCASSLVAVTDTQYFGPGTRLTVL.

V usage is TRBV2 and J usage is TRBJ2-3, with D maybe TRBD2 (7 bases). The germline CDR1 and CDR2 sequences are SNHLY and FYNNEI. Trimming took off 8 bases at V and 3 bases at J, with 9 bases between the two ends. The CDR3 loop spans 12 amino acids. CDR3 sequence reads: CASGGATDTQYF. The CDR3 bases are TGTGCCAGCGGGGGGGCGACAGATACGCAGTATTTT.

This CDR3 reads CASSEDRDYEQYF. The CDR3 DNA follows: TGTGCCAGCAGCGAGGACCGGGACTACGAGCAGTACTTC. The chain couples TRBV9 to TRBJ2-7, with D possibly matching TRBD2 (5 bases). The CDR3 extends over 13 amino acids. V lost 3 bases to trimming and J lost 3 bases, with 10 bases between them. Germline assignment: CDR1 SGDLS and CDR2 YYNGEE.

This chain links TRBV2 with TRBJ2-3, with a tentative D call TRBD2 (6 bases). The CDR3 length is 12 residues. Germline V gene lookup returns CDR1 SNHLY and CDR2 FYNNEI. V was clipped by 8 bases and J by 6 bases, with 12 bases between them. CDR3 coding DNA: TGTGCCAGCGGGGGTCGGGGGGATACGCAGTATTTT. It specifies CASGGRGDTQYF.

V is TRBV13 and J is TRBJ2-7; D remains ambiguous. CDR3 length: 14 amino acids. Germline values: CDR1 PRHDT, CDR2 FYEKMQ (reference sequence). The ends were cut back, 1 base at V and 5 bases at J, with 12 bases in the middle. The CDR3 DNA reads TGTGCCAGCAGCTTAGTTGGCTTTACCCACGAGCAGTACTTC. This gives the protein CASSLVGFTHEQYF. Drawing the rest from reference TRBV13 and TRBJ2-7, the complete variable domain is AAGVIQSPRHLIKEKRETATLKCYPIPRHDTVYWYQQGPGQDPQFLISFYEKMQSDKGSIPDRFSAQQFSDYHSELNMSSLELGDSALYFCASSLVGFTHEQYFGPGTRLTVT.

As DNA, the CDR3 is TGTGCCAGCAGCTTAACTCAAGAGGGGGATGGCTACACCTTC. Translating it yields CASSLTQEGDGYTF. This chain joins TRBV7-9 and TRBJ1-2; a possible D gene is TRBD1 (6 bases). The CDR3 covers 14 residues. Trimming removed 2 bases at V and 6 bases at J, with 13 bases between. Germline lookup yields CDR1 SEHNR and CDR2 FQNEAQ (reference sequence).

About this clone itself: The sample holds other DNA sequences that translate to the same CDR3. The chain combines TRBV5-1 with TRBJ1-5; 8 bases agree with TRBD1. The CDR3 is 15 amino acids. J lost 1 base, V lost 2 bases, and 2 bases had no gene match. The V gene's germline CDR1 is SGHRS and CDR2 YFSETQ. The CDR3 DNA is TGCGCCAGCAGCTTCACAGGGGGGAGCAATCAGCCCCAGCATTTT. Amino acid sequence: CASSFTGGSNQPQHF.

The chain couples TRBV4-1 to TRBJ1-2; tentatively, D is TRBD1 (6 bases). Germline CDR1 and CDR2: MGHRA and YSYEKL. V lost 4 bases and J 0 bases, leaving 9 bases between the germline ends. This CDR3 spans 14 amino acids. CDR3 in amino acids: CASSRDTANYGYTF. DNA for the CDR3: TGCGCCAGCAGCCGGGACACCGCTAACTATGGCTACACCTTC.

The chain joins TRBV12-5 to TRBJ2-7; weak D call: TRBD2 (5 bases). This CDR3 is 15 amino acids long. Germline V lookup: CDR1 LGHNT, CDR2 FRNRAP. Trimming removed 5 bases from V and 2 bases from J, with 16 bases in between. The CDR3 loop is CASGPPRGFAYEQYF. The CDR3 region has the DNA TGTGCTAGTGGTCCCCCCCGGGGTTTTGCCTACGAGCAGTACTTC.

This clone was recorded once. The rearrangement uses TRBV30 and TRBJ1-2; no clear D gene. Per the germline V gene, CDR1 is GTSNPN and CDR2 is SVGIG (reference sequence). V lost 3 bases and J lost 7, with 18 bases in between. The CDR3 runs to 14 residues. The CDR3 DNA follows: TGTGCCTGGAGAGAGAGTGCTCGGTCGGGTGGCTACACCTTC. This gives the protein CAWRESARSGGYTF.

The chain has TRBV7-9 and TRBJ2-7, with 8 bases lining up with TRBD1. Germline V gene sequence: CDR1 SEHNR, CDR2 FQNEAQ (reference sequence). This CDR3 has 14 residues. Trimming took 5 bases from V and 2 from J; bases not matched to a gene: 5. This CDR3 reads CASSPRDRTYEQYF. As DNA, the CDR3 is TGTGCCAGCAGCCCCCGGGACAGGACCTACGAGCAGTACTTC.

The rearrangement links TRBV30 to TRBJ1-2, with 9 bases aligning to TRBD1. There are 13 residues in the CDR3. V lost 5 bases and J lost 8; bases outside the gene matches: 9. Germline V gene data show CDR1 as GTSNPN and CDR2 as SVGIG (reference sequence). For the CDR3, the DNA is TGTGCCTGGGGACCGGGACAGGGCTACGGCTACACCTTC. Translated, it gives CAWGPGQGYGYTF.

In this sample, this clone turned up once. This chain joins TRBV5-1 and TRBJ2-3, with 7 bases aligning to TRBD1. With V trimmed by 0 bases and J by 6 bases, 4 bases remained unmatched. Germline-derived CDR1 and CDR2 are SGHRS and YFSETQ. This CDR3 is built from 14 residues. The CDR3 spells CASSLGGRGDTQYF. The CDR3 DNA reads TGCGCCAGCAGCTTGGGTGGCAGGGGGGATACGCAGTATTTT.

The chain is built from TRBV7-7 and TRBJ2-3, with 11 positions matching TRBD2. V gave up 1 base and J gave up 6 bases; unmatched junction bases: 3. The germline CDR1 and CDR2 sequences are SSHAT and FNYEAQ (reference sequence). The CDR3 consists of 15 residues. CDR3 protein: CASSLVAGGMDTQYF. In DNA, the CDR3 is TGTGCCAGCAGCTTAGTAGCGGGGGGGATGGATACGCAGTATTTT.

The CDR3 sequence is CASSLDPAGAGTDTQYF. CDR3 bases: TGCGCCAGCAGCTTGGACCCTGCAGGGGCAGGCACAGATACGCAGTATTTT. The chain has TRBV5-1 and TRBJ2-3; D may be TRBD1 (6 bases). This CDR3 contains 17 residues. In germline, CDR1 is SGHRS, CDR2 YFSETQ. Trimming removed 0 bases at V and 1 base at J, with 15 bases between.